This T cell receptor beta chain was observed in a study of human T cells and chemical hapten exposure. The wider study: The sensitizer, 2% DPC, was used on around 2 cm by around 2 cm of upper inner arm skin. Alopecia areata, totalis and universalis patients, mostly female, were included. Findings of the study overall: All donors were alopecia patients, so their immunity may differ from that of healthy people.

At least ten counts were recorded for this clonotype. Its specificity is not known. The time point here: patch test 2, 6 weeks after DPC sensitization. Treatment specified: therapeutic diphenylcyclopropenone sensitization with weekly scalp DPC. Looked up from germline, CDR1 is MNHEY and CDR2 is SVGEGT. The germline V and J ends were trimmed by 5 bases and 8 bases, with 21 bases remaining between them. This CDR3 has 15 residues. MiXCR, run by TCRdb on the RACE reads, gives a single entry per CDR3 protein. The sample holds around 360,000 distinct CDR3 sequences; around 6% are singletons and the top ten take roughly 5.4%.

V is TRBV6-2 or TRBV6-3 and J is TRBJ1-1, with unresolved D. This TCR was sampled from a woman aged 18-29 years with alopecia areata. Some clones in this sample may be carry-over from other donors' samples. Sequenced material: whole blood, taken in connection with sensitization to the hapten diphenylcyclopropenone (DPC). CDR3 DNA: TGTGCCAGCAGTATTCTAAACGGGCGGAAGGTAGAAGCTTTCTTT. Translation: CASSILNGRKVEAFF.